The clone carrying this TCR beta chain was detected many times. Time point reported: longitudinal time-point 3. The data belong to a study of neurological immune-mediated disorders. Study context: Among about 35 multiple sclerosis patients, around 30 were relapsing-remitting and 3 were secondary progressive.

With 10-nucleotide random UMIs, 5'RACE was used to make the cDNA. TCRdb re-called the 5' RACE reads through MiXCR, storing one row per CDR3 protein. This repertoire shows approximately 84,000 distinct CDR3 sequences, 4.3% found once; its top ten account for 5% to 6%. The CDR3 loop spans 13 amino acids. Trimming removed 5 bases from V and 4 bases from J, with 11 bases in between. The germline gives CDR1 SGHTA, CDR2 FQGNSA. The rearrangement links TRBV7-2 to TRBJ1-2; D uncertain. The receptor's source is a woman aged 60-75 years with multiple sclerosis. Sequenced: PBMCs. The CDR3 nucleotides are TGTGCCAGCAGCCGGACGGCTCTCTATGGCTACACCTTC. Translating gives CASSRTALYGYTF.